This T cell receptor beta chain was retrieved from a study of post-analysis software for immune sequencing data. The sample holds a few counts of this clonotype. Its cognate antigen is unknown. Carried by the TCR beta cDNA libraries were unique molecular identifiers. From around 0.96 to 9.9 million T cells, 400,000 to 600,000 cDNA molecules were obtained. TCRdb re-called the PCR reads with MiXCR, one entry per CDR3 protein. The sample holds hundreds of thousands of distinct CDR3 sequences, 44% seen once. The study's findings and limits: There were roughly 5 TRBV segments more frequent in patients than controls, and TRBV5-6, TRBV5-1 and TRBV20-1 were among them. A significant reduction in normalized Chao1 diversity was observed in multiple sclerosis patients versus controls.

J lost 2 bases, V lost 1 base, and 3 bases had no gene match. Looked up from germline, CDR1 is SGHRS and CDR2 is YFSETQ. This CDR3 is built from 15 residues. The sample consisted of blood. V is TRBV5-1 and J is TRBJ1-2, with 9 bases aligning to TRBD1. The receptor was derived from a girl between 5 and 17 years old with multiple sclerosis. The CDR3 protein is CASSLWGQGNYGYTF. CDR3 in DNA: TGCGCCAGCAGCTTGTGGGGACAGGGCAACTATGGCTACACCTTC.